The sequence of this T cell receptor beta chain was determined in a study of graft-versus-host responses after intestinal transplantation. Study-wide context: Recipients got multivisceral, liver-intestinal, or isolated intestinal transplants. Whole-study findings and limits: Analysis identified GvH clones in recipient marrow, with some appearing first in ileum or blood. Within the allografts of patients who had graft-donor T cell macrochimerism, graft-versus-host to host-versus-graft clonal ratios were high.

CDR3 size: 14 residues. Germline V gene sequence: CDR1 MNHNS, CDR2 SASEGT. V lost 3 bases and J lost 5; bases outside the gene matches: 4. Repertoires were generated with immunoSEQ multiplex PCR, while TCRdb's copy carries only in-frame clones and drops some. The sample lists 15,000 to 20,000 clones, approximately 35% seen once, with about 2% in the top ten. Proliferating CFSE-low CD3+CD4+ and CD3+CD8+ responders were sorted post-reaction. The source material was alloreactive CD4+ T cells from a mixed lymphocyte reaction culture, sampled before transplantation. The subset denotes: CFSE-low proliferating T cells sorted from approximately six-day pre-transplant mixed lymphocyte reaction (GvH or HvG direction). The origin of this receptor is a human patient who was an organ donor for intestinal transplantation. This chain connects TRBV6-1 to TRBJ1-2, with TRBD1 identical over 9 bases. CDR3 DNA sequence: TGTGCCAGCAGTGAGGGACAGGGTTTTTATGGCTACACCTTC. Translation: CASSEGQGFYGYTF.